The T cell receptor beta chain described here comes from a study of shared clonotypes between healthy human individuals. Assay: immunoSEQ multiplex PCR; the TCRdb copy retains only in-frame clones and omits some. This table holds about 2.4 million clones, over 85% found once. General study results and limits: Around 5% of naive CD4 clonotypes were common to a few donors. Genetic and exposure-history diversity was limited by the few donors. Generation probabilities were higher for clonotypes shared across all four sorted-subset donors than for unshared ones.

Germline V gene lookup returns CDR1 SGHVS and CDR2 FNYEAQ. Trimming pared 1 base from V and 1 base from J, leaving 11 bases between. The CDR3 has 16 residues. On this clone: Its antigen is unknown.

This sequence was found in a man aged 18 to 29 in good health. The rearrangement uses TRBV7-6 and TRBJ1-5; no definite D call. Material for sequencing was naive CD4+ T cells sorted from blood. The subset is: CD45RA+ positively selected. This chain's CDR3 is CASSLGAGVSNQPQHF. Here the CDR3 DNA reads TGTGCCAGCAGCTTAGGCGCGGGAGTAAGCAATCAGCCCCAGCATTTT.